A single sample gave rise to the 31 T cell receptor beta chains below, sequenced in a study of vaccination effects on CD4 cells after COVID-19. After expansion with viral peptide pools in the ViraFEST assay, antigen-specific CD4+ T cells were sequenced. At the end of 10 days of culture, CD4+ T cells were isolated. Two doses of either BNT162b2 or mRNA-1273 were given to each participant. No antigen is known for these receptors. Assay used: immunoSEQ multiplex PCR; TCRdb lists only in-frame clones, some missing. In the table there are 30,000 or so clones, approximately 71% of which are singletons. This specimen was CD4+ T cells from PBMCs cultured with HCoV-NL63 spike peptides, taken after COVID-19 vaccination. Receptors originate from a human donor who received a COVID-19 vaccine.

The chain is built from TRBV10-3 and TRBJ2-7; TRBD1 might be the D (6 bases). Germline V gene sequence: CDR1 ENHRY, CDR2 SYGVKD. The CDR3 loop spans 15 amino acids. V lost 0 bases and J 2 bases, leaving 11 bases between the germline ends. CDR3 bases: TGTGCCATCAGTGAGTCCGAGGGGGAGACCTACGAGCAGTACTTC. This sequence encodes CAISESEGETYEQYF.

This chain connects TRBV24-1 to TRBJ2-5, with 8 bases matching TRBD1. Losses at the gene ends were 3 bases for V and 4 bases for J; bases not matched to a gene: 6. Germline V gene lookup returns CDR1 KGHDR and CDR2 SFDVKD. The CDR3 has 15 residues. The CDR3 reads CATSDPQGAGETQYF. The DNA of the CDR3 is TGTGCCACCAGTGATCCTCAGGGGGCGGGAGAGACCCAGTACTTC.

This clone has a single count. The J gene is TRBJ1-2, the V gene TRBV28; D unresolved. From germline, CDR1 is MDHEN and CDR2 SYDVKM. The CDR3 has 13 amino acids. The V end was cut by 6 bases, the J end by 0 bases, with 8 bases between. This chain's CDR3 is CASRQISNYGYTF. CDR3 bases: TGTGCCAGCAGACAGATTTCTAACTATGGCTACACCTTC.

The genes are TRBV2 and TRBJ2-2; 9 bases are shared with TRBD1. The CDR3 sequence is 18 residues long. Trimming removed 6 bases from V and 0 bases from J; junction bases left unmatched: 11. Germline CDR1 is SNHLY and CDR2 is FYNNEI. CDR3 sequence (DNA): TGTGCCAGCAGCCTTCTCCGCAGACAGGGGGCGAACACCGGGGAGCTGTTTTTT. Translation gives CASSLLRRQGANTGELFF. Drawing the rest from reference TRBV2 and TRBJ2-2, the complete variable domain is EPEVTQTPSHQVTQMGQEVILRCVPISNHLYFYWYRQILGQKVEFLVSFYNNEISEKSEIFDDQFSVERPDGSNFTLKIRSTKLEDSAMYFCASSLLRRQGANTGELFFGEGSRLTVL.

V usage is TRBV10-3 and J usage is TRBJ1-1; no firm D call. This CDR3 has 16 residues. V was cut by 3 bases and J by 2 bases, with 16 bases left in between. Germline V lookup: CDR1 ENHRY, CDR2 SYGVKD. CDR3 sequence reads: CAISDRTLDLNTEAFF. CDR3 sequence (DNA): TGTGCCATCAGTGACAGGACTCTCGACCTAAACACTGAAGCTTTCTTT.

The chain is built from TRBV12-3 or TRBV12-4 and TRBJ1-1; weak D call: TRBD1 (6 bases). Trimming removed 3 bases at V and 8 bases at J, with 13 bases between. The CDR3 spans 13 residues. CDR3 coding DNA: TGTGCCAGCAGTTTTGTAGGCAGGGGAGAAGCTTTCTTT. The encoded protein is CASSFVGRGEAFF.

The chain couples TRBV6-5 to TRBJ1-3; no definite D call. This CDR3 is built from 12 residues. The V gene lost 7 bases and the J gene lost 16 bases, with 20 bases spanning the gap. The germline gives CDR1 MNHEY, CDR2 SVGAGI. CDR3 in amino acids: CASTNPGSGVYF. CDR3 nucleotides: TGTGCCAGCACTAACCCGGGGTCGGGTGTGTATTTT.

The genes are TRBV5-4 and TRBJ2-1, with TRBD2 identical over 13 bases. CDR1 is SGHNT, CDR2 YYREEE, per germline (reference sequence). J lost 6 bases, V lost 4 bases, and 4 bases had no gene match. This CDR3 has 15 residues. CDR3 region: CASSLLAGGGNEQFF. The CDR3, as DNA: TGTGCCAGCAGCCTACTAGCGGGAGGGGGCAATGAGCAGTTCTTC.

Sample share makes this clone medium-sized. The V gene is TRBV12-3 or TRBV12-4, the J gene TRBJ1-1; no reliable D call. Trimming removed 3 bases from V and 1 base from J, with 3 bases in between. This CDR3 has 12 residues. Written as DNA, the CDR3 is TGTGCCAGCAGTTTTTGGAACACTGAAGCTTTCTTT. As protein: CASSFWNTEAFF.

The chain recombines TRBV2 with TRBJ2-5; the D is unclear. The V gene's germline CDR1 is SNHLY and CDR2 FYNNEI. V lost 2 bases and J lost 1, with 14 bases in between. The CDR3 contains 16 residues. The CDR3 spells CASSELPLSVQETQYF. CDR3 in DNA: TGTGCCAGCAGTGAACTGCCGCTCTCGGTCCAAGAGACCCAGTACTTC.

This chain links TRBV10-2 with TRBJ2-5, with D uncertain. CDR3 length: 13 residues. V lost 2 bases and J 5 bases, leaving 9 bases between the germline ends. Germline CDR1 reads WSHSY; CDR2 reads SAAADI. The CDR3, as DNA: TGCGCCAGCAGTGAGGTGGCTCGCGAGACCCAGTACTTC. Its translation is CASSEVARETQYF.

V is TRBV7-6 and J is TRBJ2-7; either TRBD1 or TRBD2 may fit D (5 bases each). This CDR3 has 13 amino acids. V dropped 2 bases and J dropped 6 bases, with 11 bases sitting between them. Germline CDR1 is SGHVS and CDR2 is FNYEAQ. The CDR3: CASSLMRGGEQYF. As DNA, the CDR3 is TGTGCCAGCAGCTTAATGAGGGGCGGCGAGCAGTACTTC. Using reference TRBV7-6 and TRBJ2-7 for the parts outside the CDR3, the full variable domain is GAGVSQSPRYKVTKRGQDVALRCDPISGHVSLYWYRQALGQGPEFLTYFNYEAQQDKSGLPNDRFSAERPEGSISTLTIQRTEQRDSAMYRCASSLMRGGEQYFGPGTRLTVT.

The CDR3 DNA sequence: TGCGCCAGCAGCTTGATGGGCAGGGACGATGAAAAACTGTTTTTT. This gives the protein CASSLMGRDDEKLFF. This chain joins TRBV5-1 and TRBJ1-4, with a weak D call TRBD1 (5 bases). Germline assignment: CDR1 SGHRS and CDR2 YFSETQ. Between the trimmed V and J ends, which lost 1 base and 6 bases, there was a span of 13 bases. This CDR3 comprises 15 residues.

The V gene is TRBV6-6, the J gene TRBJ2-3; no reliable D call. The V gene lost 2 bases and the J gene lost 5 bases, with 5 bases spanning the gap. Germline lookup yields CDR1 MNHNY and CDR2 SVGAGI (reference sequence). This CDR3 spans 12 amino acids. CDR3 coding DNA: TGTGCCAGCAGTTACAATGGAGATACGCAGTATTTT. As protein: CASSYNGDTQYF.

V gene TRBV30 combines with J gene TRBJ2-1; D remains ambiguous. V shed 3 bases and J shed 5 bases, with 5 bases lying between them. The CDR3 is made up of 11 amino acids. Germline CDR1 is GTSNPN and CDR2 is SVGIG (reference sequence). Written as DNA, the CDR3 is TGTGCCTGGAGAGGACACAATGAGCAGTTCTTC. This sequence encodes CAWRGHNEQFF.

This rearrangement joins TRBV20-1 to TRBJ1-1, with a possible D match to TRBD1 (5 bases). CDR1 is DFQATT and CDR2 is SNEGSKA in the germline V gene (reference sequence). This CDR3 is built from 11 residues. The V end lost 2 bases, the J end lost 4 bases, and 5 bases lay between the germline ends. The CDR3 coding sequence is TGCAGTGCTAGACAGGGCACTGAAGCTTTCTTT. Translation: CSARQGTEAFF.

V gene TRBV18 combines with J gene TRBJ1-2, with D possibly being TRBD1 (5 bases). V lost 3 bases and J lost 2, with 10 bases in between. Germline V gene data show CDR1 as KGHSH and CDR2 as LQKENI. CDR3 length: 14 amino acids. The CDR3 DNA sequence: TGTGCCAGCTCACCGGGACCACAAAACTATGGCTACACCTTC. As protein: CASSPGPQNYGYTF. The whole variable domain, remainder taken from reference TRBV18 and TRBJ1-2, is NAGVMQNPRHLVRRRGQEARLRCSPMKGHSHVYWYRQLPEEGLKFMVYLQKENIIDESGMPKERFSAEFPKEGPSILRIQQVVRGDSAAYFCASSPGPQNYGYTFGSGTRLTVV.

V and J are TRBV4-1 and TRBJ2-1, with 10 bases lining up with TRBD2. There are 19 residues in the CDR3. Looked up from germline, CDR1 is MGHRA and CDR2 is YSYEKL. J gave up 5 bases and V 5 bases, and 18 bases lay outside the gene matches. In nucleotides, the CDR3 is TGCGCCAGCAGCTCTCCGGGACTAGCGCGAGGGGGAGGAAACAATGAGCAGTTCTTC. Its translation is CASSSPGLARGGGNNEQFF.

This chain links TRBV6-5 with TRBJ2-7, with no clear D. V lost 2 bases to trimming and J lost 3 bases, with 5 bases between them. This CDR3 has 12 amino acids. CDR1 is MNHEY and CDR2 is SVGAGI in the germline V gene. The CDR3 region is CASSYTGYEQYF. CDR3 in DNA: TGTGCCAGCAGTTACACGGGCTACGAGCAGTACTTC.

The chain joins TRBV11-2 to TRBJ1-1; D uncertain. CDR3 length equals 16 residues. From germline, CDR1 is SGHAT and CDR2 FQNNGV. With 1 base removed from V and 7 bases from J, the gap between germline ends came to 19 bases. The CDR3 nucleotides are TGTGCCAGCAGCTTAGTTTCTCTCCGCCCCCTTGATGAAGCTTTCTTT. Encoded protein: CASSLVSLRPLDEAFF. Together with reference TRBV11-2 and TRBJ1-1, the CDR3 gives the full variable domain: EAGVAQSPRYKIIEKRQSVAFWCNPISGHATLYWYQQILGQGPKLLIQFQNNGVVDDSQLPKDRFSAERLKGVDSTLKIQPAKLEDSAVYLCASSLVSLRPLDEAFFGQGTRLTVV.

The V and J genes are TRBV4-1 and TRBJ1-2; D possibly corresponds to TRBD1 (6 bases). This CDR3 contains 16 residues. V lost 1 base and J lost 2, with 14 bases in between. The V gene's germline CDR1 is MGHRA and CDR2 YSYEKL. CDR3 sequence (DNA): TGCGCCAGCAGCCAAGGCATGGGGGCAGGGAACTATGGCTACACCTTC. It translates to CASSQGMGAGNYGYTF.

The table lists this clone with a few counts. The chain couples TRBV15 to TRBJ1-1; weak D call: TRBD1 (6 bases). Between the trimmed V and J ends, which lost 0 bases and 11 bases, there was a span of 16 bases. This CDR3 region has 14 residues. CDR1 and CDR2 (germline): LNHNV, YYDKDF (reference sequence). The DNA of the CDR3 is TGTGCCACCAGCAGAGATAAAACAGGGATCGACGCTTTCTTT. It translates to CATSRDKTGIDAFF.

J is TRBJ2-1 and V is TRBV11-2; D is uncertain. CDR3 length: 16 residues. Per the germline V gene, CDR1 is SGHAT and CDR2 is FQNNGV. Trimming removed 0 bases from V and 5 bases from J, with 14 bases in between. The CDR3 sequence is CASSLDHGVSNNEQFF. The CDR3 DNA reads as TGTGCCAGCAGCTTAGACCACGGAGTTTCTAACAATGAGCAGTTCTTC.

This chain joins TRBV7-9 and TRBJ2-7; 10 nucleotides line up with TRBD1. This CDR3 is 16 amino acids long. Germline CDR1 is SEHNR and CDR2 is FQNEAQ (reference sequence). V shed 2 bases, J shed 0 bases, and the junction held 4 bases outside the gene matches. CDR3 in DNA: TGTGCCAGCAGCTTACCGCGGGACAGGGGCTCCTACGAGCAGTACTTC. Its translation is CASSLPRDRGSYEQYF.

V and J are TRBV15 and TRBJ2-5; D might be TRBD1 (6 bases). Germline-derived CDR1 and CDR2 are LNHNV and YYDKDF (reference sequence). CDR3 length: 14 amino acids. The germline V and J ends were trimmed by 1 base and 5 bases, with 11 bases remaining between them. The CDR3 DNA sequence: TGTGCCACCAGCAGAGGCAACAGGGTCGAGACCCAGTACTTC. Its translation: CATSRGNRVETQYF.

The V gene is TRBV5-1, the J gene TRBJ1-2; no firm D call. The CDR3 is 15 residues long. Germline-derived CDR1 and CDR2 are SGHRS and YFSETQ. Trimming took 6 bases from V and 0 from J, leaving 15 bases between them. In DNA, the CDR3 is TGCGCCAGCACACTCGATTTACCCACTAACTATGGCTACACCTTC. Its translation: CASTLDLPTNYGYTF.

The genes are TRBV3-1 (or the pseudogene TRBV3-2) and TRBJ1-1; 7 bases fit TRBD1. Germline CDR1 LGHDT, CDR2 YNNKEL (reference sequence). V was clipped by 0 bases and J by 1 base; unmatched bases: 5. The CDR3 is 16 residues long. The CDR3 coding sequence is TGTGCCAGCAGCCAAGATATCGGGACAGCGAACACTGAAGCTTTCTTT. Amino acid sequence: CASSQDIGTANTEAFF.

This clone was seen only once. This rearrangement joins TRBV15 to TRBJ2-7; 11 bases are a match to TRBD1. This CDR3 is 14 amino acids long. Trimming cost V 9 bases and J 5 bases; bases outside gene matches: 9. Germline V gene sequence: CDR1 LNHNV, CDR2 YYDKDF (reference sequence). CDR3 DNA: TGTGCCACGAGAACCGGGACAGGGGGGAACGAGCAGTACTTC. Its translation is CATRTGTGGNEQYF. Drawing the rest from reference TRBV15 and TRBJ2-7, the complete variable domain is DAMVIQNPRYQVTQFGKPVTLSCSQTLNHNVMYWYQQKSSQAPKLLFHYYDKDFNNEADTPDNFQSRRPNTSFCFLDIRSPGLGDTAMYLCATRTGTGGNEQYFGPGTRLTVT.

The chain uses TRBV5-1 and TRBJ2-1; D gene unclear. This CDR3 is 15 amino acids long. Trimming left V 1 base short and J 5 bases short, with 13 bases between. Per the germline V gene, CDR1 is SGHRS and CDR2 is YFSETQ. CDR3 DNA: TGCGCCAGCAGCTTGTTTCGGCCCGAGAACAATGAGCAGTTCTTC. Translation gives CASSLFRPENNEQFF.

The rearrangement joins TRBV19 to TRBJ1-1; no reliable D call. CDR1 is LNHDA and CDR2 is SQIVND in the germline V gene (reference sequence). Trimming removed 7 bases at V and 0 bases at J, with 12 bases between. This CDR3 comprises 14 residues. This CDR3 is CASTGSIMNTEAFF. CDR3 nucleotides: TGTGCCAGTACTGGCAGTATAATGAACACTGAAGCTTTCTTT.

V usage is TRBV4-2 and J usage is TRBJ2-2; 12 nucleotides line up with TRBD2. Germline-derived CDR1 and CDR2 are LGHNA and YNFKEQ. V lost 4 bases to trimming and J lost 6 bases; unmatched junction nucleotides: 3. The CDR3 has 15 amino acids. The CDR3 nucleotides are TGTGCCAGCAGCCCGGGACTAGCGGGTGCCGGGGAGCTGTTTTTT. This encodes CASSPGLAGAGELFF.